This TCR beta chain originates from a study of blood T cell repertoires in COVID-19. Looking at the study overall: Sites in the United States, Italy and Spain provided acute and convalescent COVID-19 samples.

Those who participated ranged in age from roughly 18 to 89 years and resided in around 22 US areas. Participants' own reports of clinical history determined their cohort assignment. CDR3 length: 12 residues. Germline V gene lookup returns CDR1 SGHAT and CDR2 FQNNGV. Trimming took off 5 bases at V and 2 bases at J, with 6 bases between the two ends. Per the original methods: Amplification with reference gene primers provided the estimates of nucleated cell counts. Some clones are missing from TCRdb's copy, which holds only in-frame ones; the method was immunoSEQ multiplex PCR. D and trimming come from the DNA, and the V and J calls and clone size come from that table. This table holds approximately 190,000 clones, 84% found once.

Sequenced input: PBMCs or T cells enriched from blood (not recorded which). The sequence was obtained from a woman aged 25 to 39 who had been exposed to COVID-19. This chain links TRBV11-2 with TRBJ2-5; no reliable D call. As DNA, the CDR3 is TGTGCCAGCAGCCTACTTCAAGAGACCCAGTACTTC. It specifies CASSLLQETQYF. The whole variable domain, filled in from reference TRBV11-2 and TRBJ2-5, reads EAGVAQSPRYKIIEKRQSVAFWCNPISGHATLYWYQQILGQGPKLLIQFQNNGVVDDSQLPKDRFSAERLKGVDSTLKIQPAKLEDSAVYLCASSLLQETQYFGPGTRLLVL.